Detailed here is one T cell receptor beta chain. Its target antigen remains unknown. Per-nucleotide qualities are absent, and no much larger clonotype sits a single base away. Cut back by 1 base and 1 base, the V and J ends lie 11 bases apart. From its cysteine to its phenylalanine, the CDR3 spans 15 amino acids. The entry retains the CDR3 DNA only, 45 bases that are in frame from base 1. The germline V gene specifies SGHTA as CDR1 and FQGTGA as CDR2. The cohort was made up of approximately 700 healthy bone marrow donors. All cohort members were sampled while nominally healthy, although unrecorded immune exposures were likely present. The donor was CMV seronegative and was included in the group of about 400 seronegative cohort members. Each donor provided a peripheral blood sample, and peripheral blood mononuclear cells were used for TCR beta sequencing. Genomic DNA was extracted from the blood cell samples with the Qiagen DNeasy Blood Extraction Kit.

The sample comes from a study of cytomegalovirus exposure and HLA in healthy donors (dated by TCRdb to about 2017). Looking at the study overall: An earlier analysis of approximately 590 of the donors reported 250 to 300 Gb of sequence data and some 120 million unique TCR beta sequences from approximately 180 million T cells. In the later analysis, no new phenotypic data were used to find candidate immune exposures; instead, reliance was placed on TCR beta sequences and their occurrence across donors. The aim of the study was to test whether cataloging public T cell receptors could identify signatures of past pathogen exposure. Across approximately 420 genotyped donors of the cohort, an average of roughly 200,000 unique TCR beta nucleotide sequences per donor were sequenced, and around 19% of those sequences were non-productive. Among the roughly 400 genotyped donors, approximately 82% belonged to the genetic ancestry cluster associated with self-reported Caucasian donors. An early release that covered about 600 HLA-typed donors contained about 290 gigabases of sequencing data and tens of millions of unique TCR sequences. Every repertoire in the discovery cohort had been generated on one and the same sequencing platform. A separate validation cohort of some 130 different subjects was used in addition to the roughly 670-subject first cohort. Both class I and class II loci were covered by HLA typing, at four-digit resolution. Four or five DR-DQ haplotypes were handled as single units for association and clustering, since linkage in the cohort was strong. Typing coverage varied by locus: roughly 620-630 donors for A, B, C, DRB1 and DQB1; roughly 510 for DQA1; approximately 570 for DPA1; some 470 for DPB1. Alongside the repertoire data, information on donor age, sex, ethnicity and CMV serostatus was compiled. In an earlier analysis of 587 of the donors, high-throughput TCR beta sequencing was used to judge whether each TCR beta V gene segment behaved as functional or pseudogenic. High-throughput TCR immunosequencing, statistical association of individual TCRs with disease status, and machine learning were combined to predict cytomegalovirus infection status. Genome-wide SNP genotypes for about three fifths of the roughly 670 donors were used in a later genetic analysis, which treated that subset as a discovery cohort. A later analysis re-examined previously published TCR beta repertoires from just over 650 donors and added high-resolution HLA genotyping to investigate patterns of TCR occurrence. Using immunosequencing, the study profiled T cell repertoires from 500 to 800 subjects and related those repertoires to cytomegalovirus serostatus.

Library preparation used the immunoSEQ multiplex PCR assay. For the multiplex PCR, a mixture combining 60 forward primers for TCR Vbeta segments and 13 reverse primers for TCR Jbeta segments was used. The CDR3 region of rearranged TCR beta genes was amplified from genomic DNA by a multiplex PCR assay. The amplified TCR beta libraries were sequenced on the Illumina HiSeq System as 87-base-pair reads. The study's own analysis went as follows. In a later analysis, around 80 million unique TCR beta chains were counted across the 500 to 700 repertoires, and roughly 11 million of these chains were shared by at least two donors. Raw reads were error-corrected and collapsed into unique sequences with a nearest-neighbor algorithm that merged closely related sequences to remove PCR and sequencing errors. Alignment of CDR3 sequences to IMGT reference sequences was used to assign V, D and J gene segments. For a sequence to be retained, at least a six-nucleotide match to both a V gene segment and a J gene segment was required. A rearrangement counted as productive if the CDR3 had no stop codons and remained in frame with V and J, and every other rearrangement counted as non-productive. CDR3 was defined according to IMGT convention as the region running from the second conserved V-encoded cysteine to the conserved J-encoded phenylalanine. The earlier analysis of about 610 of the donors excluded sequences that lacked an unambiguous match to a single V gene segment. In an earlier analysis of roughly 500 of the donors, V segments were called functional above 56.7% productive rearrangements and were called segregating when the between-donor standard deviation exceeded 5%. To diagnose cytomegalovirus status from the catalog of TCR beta chain sequences, a statistical classification framework was built. In a later analysis, TCR nucleotide sequences were compared against IMGT/GENE-DB human TR gene sequences so that V and J genes could be assigned. In a later analysis, CDR3 sequences and most-parsimonious VDJ recombination scenarios were assigned using the TCRdist pipeline. In a later analysis, each TCR beta chain was defined by its CDR3 amino acid sequence together with its V-gene family, and reads lacking a unique V-gene family were excluded. As a way to deal with suspected cross-contamination and a sequencing artifact, a later analysis dropped roughly 620 nucleotide sequences that were highly shared and had low generation probability. A later analysis calculated a clonal expansion index for each public chain from normalized within-repertoire ranks of inferred template counts. Generation probabilities in a later analysis came from a VDJ recombination model fitted to out-of-frame rearrangements, and those results were checked against IGoR. A later analysis scored TCR-TCR, TCR-HLA and TCR-CMV co-occurrence with hypergeometric tests, applying a repertoire-size bias correction to TCR pairs. To estimate false discovery rates, a later analysis permuted the HLA or CMV assignments 20 times. In a later analysis, co-occurring TCRs were grouped using DBSCAN, with TCRdist sequence similarity added in when clustering inside HLA-allele-positive subsets. Co-occurrence clustering excluded repertoires with fewer than 30,000 or more than 120,000 public chains, plus five with anomalous nucleotide sharing. TCRdb's version of the immuneACCESS table is confined to in-frame rearrangements and falls short of the full clone set. An unresolved V gene accounts for under half of the shortfall where checked; the remainder is of unknown origin. V, J and clone size reflect that table, while D and trimming were determined from the DNA. In this sample the table shows approximately 140,000 clones, around 81% of which occur a single time. Jointly, the top ten make up less than 3.5% of the sample.

Points the paper makes about the study in general: Compared with equally common non-associated chains, HLA-associated TCR beta chains in a later analysis were more clonally expanded and had lower generation probabilities. According to a later analysis, most CMV-associated TCR beta chains appeared to be HLA-restricted, and the HLA associations seemed to be driven largely by CMV exposure. According to a later analysis, parvovirus B19, influenza, CMV and Epstein-Barr virus appeared linked to several top co-occurrence clusters. Immune exposure information for the cohort was limited to CMV serostatus. Specific HLA alleles were associated with more than 15,000 TCR beta sequences at a false discovery rate of 0.05 in a later analysis. According to a later analysis, TCR association rates differed among HLA loci, with DRB1 alleles showing the most associated TCRs and HLA-C alleles showing the fewest. Compared with the 666-donor mean, donors in an Asian-associated ancestry cluster had fewer N-insertions in productive TCRs, according to a later genetic analysis. V-gene and J-gene trimming of TCR beta chains was associated with a missense DCLRE1C variant in a later genetic analysis, and the association was replicated in an independent cohort. Broadly in line with IMGT annotations, most TCR beta V segments showed up in productive rearrangements about 87% or about 30% of the time in an earlier analysis of roughly 590 of the donors. The 87-base-pair reads could not distinguish some IMGT-functional V segments, including TRBV6-2 and TRBV6-3, so those segments were excluded. Most TCR sequences were seen in very few donors, while some public TCRs were found in many individuals. When HLA alleles, especially DR and DQ, strongly co-occurred, TCR associations were difficult to assign to individual alleles. A further reported finding was that TCR beta sequences accurately predicted the HLA-A and HLA-B alleles for most subjects in the first cohort. The classifier was reported to diagnose cytomegalovirus status with high specificity and sensitivity in both the original and validation cohorts. Roughly uniform sequencing depth across donors was assumed in presence/absence analyses, although this assumption may not hold. The cohort was sequenced for TCR beta chains only, and without alpha or paired-chain data the features that could be detected were limited. In vitro tests confirmed that a few of the cytomegalovirus-associated TCR beta chains recognize cytomegalovirus antigens. Around 16 rarely observed V segments, including chromosome 9 orphons, were excluded from the earlier analysis of some 590 of the donors because counts were too low. Because some donors lacked HLA typing at each locus, the association tests relied only on the typed subset. Correlated functional status among segregating V segments might reflect linkage disequilibrium, but an unknown experimental factor could not be ruled out. The study gave a list of 150 to 200 TCR beta chains associated with cytomegalovirus. The sequencing pipeline was judged likely to have produced a cluster of highly shared sequence variants as a technical artifact. The authors suggested that the approach could potentially be generalized to other disease states and immunological phenotypes.

The chain is made from TRBV7-3 and TRBJ2-7, with TRBD2 tentatively as D gene (6 bases match). The sequencing input was PBMCs. This TCR derives from a male donor in good health and CMV-seronegative. The CDR3 region reads CASSLSGVASYEQYF. In nucleotide form, the sequence is TGTGCCAGCAGCTTAAGCGGGGTGGCGTCCTACGAGCAGTACTTC.